These 24 T cell receptor beta chains share one sample of origin, sequenced in a study of blood T cell repertoires in COVID-19. Profiled with immunoSEQ multiplex PCR; TCRdb holds only in-frame clones, not every one. The sample lists approximately 54,000 clones, approximately 91% occurring once. Material for sequencing was peripheral blood. The receptors were sampled from a man over 45 with acute or convalescent COVID-19.

This chain joins TRBV9 and TRBJ2-6, with 7 positions matching TRBD2. Germline CDR1 SGDLS, CDR2 YYNGEE. The CDR3 is made up of 18 amino acids. J was trimmed by 0 bases and V by 3 bases; bases with no gene match: 9. CDR3 coding DNA: TGTGCCAGCAGCGGAACTAGCGCTTTTAGCTCTGGGGCCAACGTCCTGACTTTC. This encodes CASSGTSAFSSGANVLTF.

The gene calls are TRBV7-9 and TRBJ2-7, with 7 bases matching TRBD2. CDR1 and CDR2 from the germline V gene are SEHNR and FQNEAQ (reference sequence). V lost 5 bases to trimming and J lost 0 bases; unmatched junction nucleotides: 16. CDR3 length equals 18 residues. The CDR3 DNA reads as TGTGCCAGCAGCCAAGGGGCGGGCGGGAGAGCGAGCTCCTACGAGCAGTACTTC. Its protein is CASSQGAGGRASSYEQYF.

The chain has TRBV23-1 and TRBJ1-5; the D gene is possibly TRBD1 (6 bases). TRBV23-1 is designated an ORF whose function remains uncertain. The V gene lost 4 bases and the J gene lost 0 bases, with 10 bases spanning the gap. CDR3 size: 15 residues. The CDR3: CASSPGQLSNQPQHF. CDR3 sequence (DNA): TGCGCCAGCAGTCCAGGACAGCTTAGCAATCAGCCCCAGCATTTT.

Here the CDR3 DNA reads TGTGCCACCCCCGCCGGTTTCACAGGGGATTACTATGGCTACACCTTC. This translates into CATPAGFTGDYYGYTF. This chain uses TRBV24-1 with TRBJ1-2, with 7 bases identical to TRBD1. The CDR3 sequence is 16 residues long. J was trimmed by 3 bases and V by 9 bases; bases with no gene match: 15. In germline, CDR1 is KGHDR, CDR2 SFDVKD.

The CDR3 DNA reads TGTGCCAGCAGCCAGGAGTTAACCGGGGAGCTGTTTTTT. As protein: CASSQELTGELFF. The chain couples TRBV3-1 (or the pseudogene TRBV3-2) to TRBJ2-2, with D hard to call. V was clipped by 3 bases and J by 5 bases, with 7 bases between them. Germline V gene lookup returns CDR1 LGHDT and CDR2 YNNKEL (reference sequence). This CDR3 region has 13 residues.

For this clone: The same CDR3 also results from other DNA sequences found in this sample. The chain couples TRBV2 to TRBJ2-2; 8 bases are a match to TRBD2. Unmatched junction bases numbered 3, after V lost 4 bases and J lost 5 bases. CDR3 length: 14 residues. Germline assignment: CDR1 SNHLY and CDR2 FYNNEI. CDR3 coding DNA: TGTGCCAGCAGTGGGTTAGCGGGAACCGGGGAGCTGTTTTTT. This translates into CASSGLAGTGELFF.

The chain combines TRBV7-2 with TRBJ2-1; 8 bases line up with TRBD2. The V segment lost 3 bases and the J segment 3 bases; nucleotides outside the gene matches: 7. The CDR3 loop spans 16 amino acids. Germline CDR1 reads SGHTA; CDR2 reads FQGNSA. The CDR3 bases are TGTGCCAGCAGCTTTCGGAGCGGGAGCTTCTACAATGAGCAGTTCTTC. Protein sequence: CASSFRSGSFYNEQFF.

In DNA form, the CDR3 reads TGTGCCAGCAGCTACAGGGGAGATACGCAGTATTTT. Translation: CASSYRGDTQYF. The chain couples TRBV3-1 (or the pseudogene TRBV3-2) to TRBJ2-3, with 7 bases fitting TRBD1. Germline V gives CDR1 LGHDT, CDR2 YNNKEL (reference sequence). The CDR3 totals 12 residues. The J segment lost 5 bases and the V segment lost 5 bases, leaving 1 base of the junction unmatched.

This chain connects TRBV5-6 to TRBJ2-1, with 12 bases identical to TRBD2. The CDR3 length is 16 residues. Unmatched junction bases numbered 7, after V lost 3 bases and J lost 6 bases. Germline CDR1 reads SGHDT; CDR2 reads YYEEEE. CDR3 coding DNA: TGTGCCAGCAGCTACGGGACTAGCGGGTTCCTCAATGAGCAGTTCTTC. It is translated as CASSYGTSGFLNEQFF.

The V call is TRBV6-6, the J call TRBJ1-2, with D uncertain. The CDR3 spans 14 residues. Trimming left V 7 bases short and J 4 bases short, with 16 bases between. Germline values: CDR1 MNHNY, CDR2 SVGAGI (reference sequence). The DNA of the CDR3 is TGTGCCAGCAATTGGGCAGGCCAGTCCTATGGCTACACCTTC. Amino acid sequence: CASNWAGQSYGYTF.

This chain's CDR3 is CASSQDIGQPGELFF. Written as DNA, the CDR3 is TGCGCCAGCAGCCAAGATATCGGACAGCCCGGGGAGCTGTTTTTT. The chain uses TRBV4-3 and TRBJ2-2, with D perhaps TRBD1 (6 bases). The V end was cut by 0 bases, the J end by 6 bases, with 11 bases between. This CDR3 has 15 residues. Germline V gives CDR1 LGHNA, CDR2 YSLEER.

This chain connects TRBV10-1 to TRBJ2-5; 7 nucleotides match TRBD2. The germline V gene has CDR1 WNHNN and CDR2 SYGVQD (reference sequence). This CDR3 comprises 16 residues. With V trimmed by 2 bases and J by 5 bases, 11 bases remained unmatched. The CDR3 DNA sequence: TGCGCCAGCAGTGAGGATCGGAGGGAGGGAGAGGAGACCCAGTACTTC. Translation: CASSEDRREGEETQYF.

The chain has TRBV7-8 and TRBJ2-3, with 9 bases matching TRBD2. V shed 3 bases, J shed 6 bases, and the junction held 4 bases outside the gene matches. Germline V CDR1 and CDR2: SGHVS, FQNEAQ. The CDR3 totals 14 residues. The CDR3 sequence is CASSFWRGGDTQYF. CDR3 in DNA: TGTGCCAGCAGCTTCTGGCGGGGGGGGGATACGCAGTATTTT.

The chain combines TRBV28 with TRBJ2-1; D may be TRBD2 (6 bases). Germline V gene lookup returns CDR1 MDHEN and CDR2 SYDVKM. This CDR3 has 15 residues. Deletions cut 5 bases from V and 0 bases from J, with 11 bases between. The CDR3 region has the DNA TGTGCCAGCAGTCCCGGGGGAAGCTCCTACAATGAGCAGTTCTTC. Protein product: CASSPGGSSYNEQFF.

The V gene is TRBV19, the J gene TRBJ1-6, with D hard to call. V lost 7 bases and J lost 5, with 18 bases in between. Germline V gene lookup returns CDR1 LNHDA and CDR2 SQIVND (reference sequence). The CDR3 extends over 16 amino acids. Written as DNA, the CDR3 is TGTGCCAGTACCCTCGGGGAATGGACGGATAATTCACCCCTCCACTTT. As protein: CASTLGEWTDNSPLHF.

The genes are TRBV27 and TRBJ1-5; no firm D call. This CDR3 is 14 amino acids long. V shed 9 bases and J shed 0 bases, with 12 bases lying between them. Looked up from germline, CDR1 is MNHEY and CDR2 is SMNVEV (reference sequence). CDR3 sequence: CASSPGYSNQPQHF. Written as DNA, the CDR3 is TGTGCCAGTAGCCCCGGATATAGCAATCAGCCCCAGCATTTT.

This chain links TRBV10-3 with TRBJ1-1; weak D call: TRBD1 (6 bases). Germline CDR1 reads ENHRY; CDR2 reads SYGVKD. The CDR3 has 13 amino acids. Between the trimmed V and J ends, which lost 10 bases and 0 bases, there was a span of 12 bases. The CDR3 DNA reads as TGTGCCACTAGTACAGGGTTGAACACTGAAGCTTTCTTT. Amino acid sequence: CATSTGLNTEAFF.

This clone was detected once. V and J are TRBV9 and TRBJ1-6; D might be TRBD1 (6 bases). In germline, CDR1 is SGDLS, CDR2 YYNGEE. The CDR3 is 17 amino acids. The V end lost 4 bases, the J end lost 0 bases, and 14 bases lay between the germline ends. CDR3 loop: CASSLTTGSSYNSPLHF. CDR3 DNA: TGTGCCAGCAGCCTCACTACAGGGAGCTCCTATAATTCACCCCTCCACTTT.

CDR3 DNA: TGTGCCAGCAGGGGGGGTGCGGCGTTTTCTGAAAAACTGTTTTTT. Protein: CASRGGAAFSEKLFF. The genes are TRBV2 and TRBJ1-4; D might be TRBD1 (5 bases). Germline-derived CDR1 and CDR2 are SNHLY and FYNNEI. This CDR3 contains 15 residues. V lost 6 bases and J 7 bases, leaving 18 bases between the germline ends.

The chain has TRBV27 and TRBJ1-3; possible D gene TRBD1, 5 bases. Germline values: CDR1 MNHEY, CDR2 SMNVEV (reference sequence). Deletions cut 5 bases from V and 2 bases from J, with 10 bases between. The CDR3 runs to 14 residues. CDR3 nucleotide sequence: TGTGCCAGCAGTCCCCTAGGGGCTGGAAACACCATATATTTT. Its protein is CASSPLGAGNTIYF.

This chain connects TRBV5-1 to TRBJ2-2, with 7 positions matching TRBD2. V dropped 4 bases and J dropped 7; count of bases not matched to a gene: 10. The CDR3 is 15 residues long. Per the germline V gene, CDR1 is SGHRS and CDR2 is YFSETQ. The CDR3 is CASSPSSGAGGELFF. CDR3 bases: TGCGCCAGCAGCCCATCTAGCGGTGCTGGCGGGGAGCTGTTTTTT. The whole variable domain, filled in from reference TRBV5-1 and TRBJ2-2, reads KAGVTQTPRYLIKTRGQQVTLSCSPISGHRSVSWYQQTPGQGLQFLFEYFSETQRNKGNFPGRFSGRQFSNSRSEMNVSTLELGDSALYLCASSPSSGAGGELFFGEGSRLTVL.

The rearrangement joins TRBV7-8 to TRBJ1-5, with a tentative D call TRBD1 (5 bases). The ends were cut back, 5 bases at V and 5 bases at J, with 13 bases in the middle. The germline CDR1 and CDR2 sequences are SGHVS and FQNEAQ. This CDR3 contains 14 residues. The CDR3 bases are TGTGCCAGCAGCCTGGGGGGGTATGATCAGCCCCAGCATTTT. The encoded protein is CASSLGGYDQPQHF.

This sequence joins TRBV11-2 and TRBJ2-1; D is ambiguous. The ends were cut back, 4 bases at V and 4 bases at J, with 8 bases in the middle. Germline V gene sequence: CDR1 SGHAT, CDR2 FQNNGV. The CDR3 is 13 amino acids. The CDR3 here is CASSSEIYNEQFF. The CDR3 bases are TGTGCCAGCAGCTCGGAGATATACAATGAGCAGTTCTTC.

V gene TRBV10-2 combines with J gene TRBJ2-2; possible D gene TRBD2, 5 bases. CDR1 WSHSY and CDR2 SAAADI come from the germline V gene. This CDR3 has 17 residues. Deletions cut 2 bases from V and 4 bases from J, with 17 bases between. The CDR3 DNA sequence: TGCGCCAGCAGTGAGCCCCCGAATCTGGGGAGCACCGGGGAGCTGTTTTTT. Translated: CASSEPPNLGSTGELFF.